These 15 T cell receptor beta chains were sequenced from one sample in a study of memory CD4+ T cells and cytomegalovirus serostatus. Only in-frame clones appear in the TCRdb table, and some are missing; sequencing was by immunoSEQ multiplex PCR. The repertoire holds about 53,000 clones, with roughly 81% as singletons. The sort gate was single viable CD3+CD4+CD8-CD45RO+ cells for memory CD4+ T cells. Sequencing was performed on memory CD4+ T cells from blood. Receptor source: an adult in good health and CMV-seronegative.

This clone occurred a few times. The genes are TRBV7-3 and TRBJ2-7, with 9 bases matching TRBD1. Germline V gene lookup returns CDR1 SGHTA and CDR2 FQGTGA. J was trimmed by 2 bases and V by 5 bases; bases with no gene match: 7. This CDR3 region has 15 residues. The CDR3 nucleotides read TGTGCCAGCAGCCTGTCGACAGGGGGTCCCTACGAGCAGTACTTC. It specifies CASSLSTGGPYEQYF.

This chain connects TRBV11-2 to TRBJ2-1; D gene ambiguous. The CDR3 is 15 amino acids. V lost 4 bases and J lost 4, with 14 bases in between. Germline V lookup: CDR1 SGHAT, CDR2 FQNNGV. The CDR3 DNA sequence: TGTGCCAGCAGCTCACTGGACCTGGGGTACAATGAGCAGTTCTTC. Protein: CASSSLDLGYNEQFF. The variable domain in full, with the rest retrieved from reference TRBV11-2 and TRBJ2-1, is EAGVAQSPRYKIIEKRQSVAFWCNPISGHATLYWYQQILGQGPKLLIQFQNNGVVDDSQLPKDRFSAERLKGVDSTLKIQPAKLEDSAVYLCASSSLDLGYNEQFFGPGTRLTVL.

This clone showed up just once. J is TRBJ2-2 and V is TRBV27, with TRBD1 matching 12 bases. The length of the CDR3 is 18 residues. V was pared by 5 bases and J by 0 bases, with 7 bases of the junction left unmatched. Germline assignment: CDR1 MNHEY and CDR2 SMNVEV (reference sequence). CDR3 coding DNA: TGTGCCAGCAGTCCTCACGGGACAGGGGGCGCGAACACCGGGGAGCTGTTTTTT. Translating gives CASSPHGTGGANTGELFF.

CDR3 residues: CASSSRGGTGTGELFF. CDR3 sequence (DNA): TGTGCCAGCAGCTCCCGAGGCGGGACGGGCACCGGGGAGCTGTTTTTT. This rearrangement joins TRBV7-9 to TRBJ2-2; D may be TRBD2 (6 bases). V lost 4 bases and J 4 bases, leaving 16 bases between the germline ends. The CDR3 consists of 16 residues. Germline V CDR1 and CDR2: SEHNR, FQNEAQ (reference sequence).

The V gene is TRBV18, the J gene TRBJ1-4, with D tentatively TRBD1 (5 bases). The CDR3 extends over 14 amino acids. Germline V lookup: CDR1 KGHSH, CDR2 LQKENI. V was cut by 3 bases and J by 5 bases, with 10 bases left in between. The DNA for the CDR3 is TGTGCCAGCTCACCTTCGGGGGGGAATGAAAAACTGTTTTTT. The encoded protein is CASSPSGGNEKLFF.

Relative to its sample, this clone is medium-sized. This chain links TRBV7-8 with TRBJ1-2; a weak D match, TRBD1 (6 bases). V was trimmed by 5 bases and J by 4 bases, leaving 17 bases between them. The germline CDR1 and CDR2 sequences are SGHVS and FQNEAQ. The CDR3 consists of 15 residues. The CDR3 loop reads CASSPRGGEGYGYTF. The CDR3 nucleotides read TGTGCCAGCAGCCCGCGGGGGGGCGAGGGCTATGGCTACACCTTC.

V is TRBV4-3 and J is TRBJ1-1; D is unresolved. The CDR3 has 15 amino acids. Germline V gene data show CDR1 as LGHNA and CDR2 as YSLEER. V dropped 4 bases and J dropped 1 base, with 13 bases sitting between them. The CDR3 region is CASSPALVENTEAFF. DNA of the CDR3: TGCGCCAGCAGCCCTGCTTTGGTGGAGAACACTGAAGCTTTCTTT.

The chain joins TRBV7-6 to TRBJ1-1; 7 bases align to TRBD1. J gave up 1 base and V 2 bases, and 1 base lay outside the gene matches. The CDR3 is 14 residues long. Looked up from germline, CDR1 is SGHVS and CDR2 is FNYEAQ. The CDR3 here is CASSLSGGNTEAFF. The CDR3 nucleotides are TGTGCCAGCAGCTTATCAGGGGGGAACACTGAAGCTTTCTTT. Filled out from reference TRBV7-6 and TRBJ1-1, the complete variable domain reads GAGVSQSPRYKVTKRGQDVALRCDPISGHVSLYWYRQALGQGPEFLTYFNYEAQQDKSGLPNDRFSAERPEGSISTLTIQRTEQRDSAMYRCASSLSGGNTEAFFGQGTRLTVV.

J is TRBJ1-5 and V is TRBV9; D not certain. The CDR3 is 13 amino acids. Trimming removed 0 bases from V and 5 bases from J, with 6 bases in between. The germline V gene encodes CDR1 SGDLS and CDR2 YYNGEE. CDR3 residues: CASSVDLDQPQHF. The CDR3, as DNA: TGTGCCAGCAGCGTAGACCTAGATCAGCCCCAGCATTTT.

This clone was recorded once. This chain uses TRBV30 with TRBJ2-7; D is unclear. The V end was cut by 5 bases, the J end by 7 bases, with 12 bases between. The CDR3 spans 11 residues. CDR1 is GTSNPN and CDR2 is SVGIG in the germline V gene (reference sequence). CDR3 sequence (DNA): TGTGCCTGGGGATCGATCGTTGAGCAGTACTTC. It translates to CAWGSIVEQYF. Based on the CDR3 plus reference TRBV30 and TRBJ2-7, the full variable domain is SQTIHQWPATLVQPVGSPLSLECTVEGTSNPNLYWYRQAAGRGLQLLFYSVGIGQISSEVPQNLSASRPQDRQFILSSKKLLLSDSGFYLCAWGSIVEQYFGPGTRLTVT.

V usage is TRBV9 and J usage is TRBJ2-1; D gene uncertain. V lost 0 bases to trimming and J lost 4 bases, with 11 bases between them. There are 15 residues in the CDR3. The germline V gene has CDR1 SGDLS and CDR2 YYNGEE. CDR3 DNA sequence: TGTGCCAGCAGCGTAGAGGACGGCAGATACAATGAGCAGTTCTTC. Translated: CASSVEDGRYNEQFF.

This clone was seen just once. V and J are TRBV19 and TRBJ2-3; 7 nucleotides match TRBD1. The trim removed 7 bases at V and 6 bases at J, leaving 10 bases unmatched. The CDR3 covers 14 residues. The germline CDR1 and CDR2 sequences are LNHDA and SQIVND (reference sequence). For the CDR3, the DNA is TGTGCCAGTAAAGGAACAGGGGCAGCCGATACGCAGTATTTT. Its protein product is CASKGTGAADTQYF.

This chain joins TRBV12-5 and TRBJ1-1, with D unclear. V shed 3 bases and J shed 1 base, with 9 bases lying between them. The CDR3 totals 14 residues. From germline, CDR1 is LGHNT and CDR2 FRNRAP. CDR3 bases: TGTGCTAGTGGTTTCGTCCTAGGGAACACTGAAGCTTTCTTT. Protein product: CASGFVLGNTEAFF.

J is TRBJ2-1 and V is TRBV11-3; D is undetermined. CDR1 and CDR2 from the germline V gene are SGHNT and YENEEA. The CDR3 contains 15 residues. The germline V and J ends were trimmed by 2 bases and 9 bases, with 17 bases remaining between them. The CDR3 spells CASSLRFRLGSEQFF. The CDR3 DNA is TGTGCCAGCAGCTTACGCTTCAGGTTGGGCTCTGAGCAGTTCTTC.

The CDR3 loop is CASRLSDTGELFF. For the CDR3, the DNA is TGTGCCAGCCGGCTGTCGGACACCGGGGAGCTGTTTTTT. The chain uses TRBV9 and TRBJ2-2, with D hard to call. Germline V lookup: CDR1 SGDLS, CDR2 YYNGEE. This CDR3 spans 13 amino acids. V dropped 7 bases and J dropped 3 bases, with 10 bases sitting between them.